This T cell receptor beta chain was retrieved from a study of blood T cell repertoires in COVID-19. Generated by immunoSEQ multiplex PCR, the TCRdb table keeps only in-frame clones and is missing some. The sample includes approximately 180,000 clones, approximately 81% of them seen just once. The CDR3 covers 14 residues. V dropped 7 bases and J dropped 6 bases, with 19 bases sitting between them. The germline V gene encodes CDR1 MNHEY and CDR2 SVGAGI. The sample taken for sequencing was peripheral blood. The chain carries TRBV6-5 and TRBJ2-7, with a weak D call TRBD2 (7 bases). The sequence was obtained from a person aged 65 to 85 with COVID-19, enrolled during active disease. The CDR3 DNA reads as TGTGCCAGCAAGAATAGGGGGGGTCGGAGCGAGCAGTACTTC. It is translated as CASKNRGGRSEQYF.